The 18 T cell receptor beta chains below come from one sample, sequenced in a study of response to subunit inactivated influenza vaccine. TCRdb re-derived calls from the RT-PCR reads in MiXCR, one entry per CDR3 protein. The sample includes more than 700,000 distinct CDR3 sequences, approximately 21% of them seen just once. The material was PBMCs from blood, obtained 4 to 6 days after vaccination. These receptors were obtained from a man aged 45-60 years who received an inactivated influenza vaccine.

The chain employs TRBV25-1 and TRBJ2-5; D uncertain. The V gene lost 4 bases and the J gene lost 5 bases, with 14 bases spanning the gap. The CDR3 covers 14 residues. Germline CDR1 is MGHDK and CDR2 is SYGVNS. CDR3 protein: CASSANPFGETQYF. CDR3 nucleotide sequence: TGTGCCAGCAGTGCCAATCCCTTTGGGGAGACCCAGTACTTC.

The chain links TRBV11-2 to TRBJ2-3; 7 bases are a match to TRBD2. Looked up from germline, CDR1 is SGHAT and CDR2 is FQNNGV. Unmatched junction bases numbered 5, after V lost 1 base and J lost 4 bases. The CDR3 extends over 15 amino acids. CDR3 residues: CASSLGGGVSDTQYF. CDR3 in DNA: TGTGCCAGCAGCTTAGGGGGGGGTGTATCAGATACGCAGTATTTT. Looking up the rest from reference TRBV11-2 and TRBJ2-3 gives the full variable domain: EAGVAQSPRYKIIEKRQSVAFWCNPISGHATLYWYQQILGQGPKLLIQFQNNGVVDDSQLPKDRFSAERLKGVDSTLKIQPAKLEDSAVYLCASSLGGGVSDTQYFGPGTRLTVL.

This clonotype was observed a handful of times. V usage is TRBV28 and J usage is TRBJ2-5, with TRBD1 as a possible D gene (6 bases). The CDR3 is made up of 14 amino acids. CDR1 and CDR2 from the germline V gene are MDHEN and SYDVKM. Between the trimmed V and J ends, which lost 3 bases and 2 bases, there was a span of 10 bases. The CDR3 DNA reads TGTGCCAGCAGTTTCACAGGGTTACAAGAGACCCAGTACTTC. Translation gives CASSFTGLQETQYF.

The V and J genes are TRBV3-1 and TRBJ2-5; D is uncertain. The CDR3 is made up of 15 amino acids. Germline CDR1 is LGHDT and CDR2 is YNNKEL (reference sequence). V lost 5 bases, J lost 1 base, and 14 bases lay in between. The CDR3 DNA sequence: TGTGCCAGCAGCTTACCTGGGCAGAGCCAAGAGACCCAGTACTTC. It yields the protein CASSLPGQSQETQYF.

In its sample, this clonotype was seen many times. The rearrangement links TRBV29-1 to TRBJ2-3; D is possibly TRBD2 (6 bases). CDR1 SQVTM and CDR2 ANQGSEA come from the germline V gene. The CDR3 covers 15 residues. Trimming took off 0 bases at V and 3 bases at J, with 13 bases between the two ends. This CDR3 is CSVEDPIGLTDTQYF. In DNA, the CDR3 is TGCAGCGTTGAAGATCCCATCGGACTAACAGATACGCAGTATTTT.

This chain links TRBV4-2 with TRBJ2-7; TRBD2 matches 8 bases. CDR3 length equals 15 residues. Germline V gene lookup returns CDR1 LGHNA and CDR2 YNFKEQ. J lost 7 bases, V lost 1 base, and 9 bases had no gene match. Written as DNA, the CDR3 is TGTGCCAGCAGCCAAGGTCGGGAGGGCGGGGAGGAGCAGTACTTC. Its translation: CASSQGREGGEEQYF.

Many counts were recorded for this clonotype. CDR3: CASSLTSGINEQFF. In DNA, the CDR3 is TGTGCCAGCAGCTTAACTAGCGGGATCAATGAGCAGTTCTTC. The rearrangement uses TRBV7-9 and TRBJ2-1; 10 bases are a match to TRBD2. The ends lost 2 bases at V and 6 bases at J; junction bases unmatched: 1. CDR3 length equals 14 residues. Per the germline V gene, CDR1 is SEHNR and CDR2 is FQNEAQ (reference sequence).

This clonotype was counted between two and nine times. The rearrangement links TRBV5-1 to TRBJ2-5, with D uncertain. CDR1 is SGHRS, CDR2 YFSETQ, per germline. The CDR3 sequence is 13 residues long. Trimming removed 4 bases at V and 5 bases at J, with 12 bases between. The CDR3 spells CASSLERPETQYF. The CDR3 bases are TGCGCCAGCAGCCTCGAGAGGCCGGAGACCCAGTACTTC.

This clonotype was recorded a few times. The chain combines TRBV27 with TRBJ1-2; 7 bases are shared with TRBD1. This CDR3 has 14 amino acids. CDR1 is MNHEY and CDR2 is SMNVEV in the germline V gene (reference sequence). Losses at the gene ends were 2 bases for V and 8 bases for J; bases not matched to a gene: 8. CDR3 sequence reads: CASSLDRAGSGYTF. The CDR3 nucleotides are TGTGCCAGCAGTTTAGACAGGGCCGGGAGCGGCTACACCTTC.

The V call is TRBV5-1, the J call TRBJ2-2; D gene uncertain. Deletions cut 4 bases from V and 8 bases from J, with 12 bases between. In germline, CDR1 is SGHRS, CDR2 YFSETQ. The CDR3 totals 13 residues. Written as DNA, the CDR3 is TGCGCCAGCAGCCCGCCGGATGGAGGGGAGCTGTTTTTT. This gives the protein CASSPPDGGELFF.

The chain joins TRBV20-1 to TRBJ2-1, with a possible D match to TRBD2 (7 bases). V dropped 4 bases and J dropped 4 bases, with 17 bases sitting between them. CDR3 length equals 15 residues. CDR1 DFQATT and CDR2 SNEGSKA come from the germline V gene (reference sequence). CDR3 nucleotides: TGCAGTGCTAACTCTCGGGGGGCCTCTTACAATGAGCAGTTCTTC. This sequence encodes CSANSRGASYNEQFF.

This clonotype was seen just once. The chain employs TRBV7-8 and TRBJ2-1, with 8 positions matching TRBD2. CDR3 length equals 18 residues. Germline V gene sequence: CDR1 SGHVS, CDR2 FQNEAQ. Unmatched junction bases numbered 9, after V lost 1 base and J lost 1 base. CDR3 amino acids: CASSLGGGRHVSYNEQFF. The CDR3 DNA reads as TGTGCCAGCAGCTTAGGGGGCGGGAGGCATGTTTCCTACAATGAGCAGTTCTTC.

This chain connects TRBV7-2 to TRBJ2-7; 10 positions match TRBD1. V lost 4 bases, J lost 3 bases, and 9 bases stayed unmatched. This CDR3 comprises 16 residues. Germline CDR1 is SGHTA and CDR2 is FQGNSA. The CDR3 region has the DNA TGTGCCAGCAGCTCCCAGGGGGGACAGGGGCTCTACGAGCAGTACTTC. Translated, it gives CASSSQGGQGLYEQYF. The whole variable domain, filled in from reference TRBV7-2 and TRBJ2-7, reads GAGVSQSPSNKVTEKGKDVELRCDPISGHTALYWYRQSLGQGLEFLIYFQGNSAPDKSGLPSDRFSAERTGGSVSTLTIQRTQQEDSAVYLCASSSQGGQGLYEQYFGPGTRLTVT.

This clonotype was found a few times. V and J are TRBV19 and TRBJ1-5; the D is unclear. The CDR3 has 15 residues. With 3 bases removed from V and 0 bases from J, the gap between germline ends came to 9 bases. The germline V gene encodes CDR1 LNHDA and CDR2 SQIVND (reference sequence). This CDR3 reads CASSMRRNSNQPQHF. DNA for the CDR3: TGTGCCAGTAGTATGCGAAGGAATAGCAATCAGCCCCAGCATTTT.

The chain links TRBV5-1 to TRBJ2-1, with TRBD1 matching over 12 bases. Germline CDR1 SGHRS, CDR2 YFSETQ. This CDR3 has 16 residues. The V gene end was trimmed by 4 bases and the J gene end by 8 bases; junction bases not matched to a gene: 10. For the CDR3, the DNA is TGCGCCAGCAGCCGGAGGGGACAGGGGGCTGGGTATGAGCAGTTCTTC. It encodes CASSRRGQGAGYEQFF.

In this sample, this clonotype turned up a few times. The CDR3 DNA sequence: TGTGCCAGCAGTTTAGGTTACGTACAGCCCCAGCATTTT. Amino acids: CASSLGYVQPQHF. The V gene is TRBV12-3 or TRBV12-4, the J gene TRBJ1-5; D uncertain. V lost 1 base and J lost 7, with 8 bases in between. There are 13 residues in the CDR3.

The chain has TRBV28 and TRBJ2-2; D possibly corresponds to TRBD2 (6 bases). Germline V CDR1 and CDR2: MDHEN, SYDVKM. The V end lost 6 bases, the J end lost 5 bases, and 10 bases lay between the germline ends. This CDR3 is 13 amino acids long. CDR3 sequence: CASRIRGTGELFF. DNA for the CDR3: TGTGCCAGCAGAATTCGGGGGACCGGGGAGCTGTTTTTT.

This rearrangement joins TRBV29-1 to TRBJ2-7; D possibly matches TRBD1 or TRBD2 (5 bases each). Trimming removed 4 bases from V and 6 bases from J, with 13 bases in between. The CDR3 is 12 amino acids. Germline V CDR1 and CDR2: SQVTM, ANQGSEA. CDR3 DNA: TGCAGCGTTGTGGGACCGACGGCCGAGCAGTACTTC. It translates to CSVVGPTAEQYF.